The sample holds one count of the clone carrying this T cell receptor (beta chain). Clones were sequenced by immunoSEQ multiplex PCR, and TCRdb holds only the in-frame ones, with some missing. This sample has more than 8,000 clones, with about 81% found just once. V dropped 8 bases and J dropped 5 bases, with 14 bases sitting between them. Germline CDR1 SGHVS, CDR2 FQNEAQ. The CDR3 spans 13 residues. This record belongs to a study of neoadjuvant nivolumab and ipilimumab in lung cancer. Here the sequenced sample was peripheral blood, taken before neoadjuvant nivolumab, alone or with ipilimumab. The clonotype comes from an adult with non-small cell lung cancer. This rearrangement joins TRBV7-8 to TRBJ2-3; D remains ambiguous. CDR3 in DNA: TGTGCCAGCCTTTCCCCCAGAGGAGATACGCAGTATTTT. This codes for CASLSPRGDTQYF.